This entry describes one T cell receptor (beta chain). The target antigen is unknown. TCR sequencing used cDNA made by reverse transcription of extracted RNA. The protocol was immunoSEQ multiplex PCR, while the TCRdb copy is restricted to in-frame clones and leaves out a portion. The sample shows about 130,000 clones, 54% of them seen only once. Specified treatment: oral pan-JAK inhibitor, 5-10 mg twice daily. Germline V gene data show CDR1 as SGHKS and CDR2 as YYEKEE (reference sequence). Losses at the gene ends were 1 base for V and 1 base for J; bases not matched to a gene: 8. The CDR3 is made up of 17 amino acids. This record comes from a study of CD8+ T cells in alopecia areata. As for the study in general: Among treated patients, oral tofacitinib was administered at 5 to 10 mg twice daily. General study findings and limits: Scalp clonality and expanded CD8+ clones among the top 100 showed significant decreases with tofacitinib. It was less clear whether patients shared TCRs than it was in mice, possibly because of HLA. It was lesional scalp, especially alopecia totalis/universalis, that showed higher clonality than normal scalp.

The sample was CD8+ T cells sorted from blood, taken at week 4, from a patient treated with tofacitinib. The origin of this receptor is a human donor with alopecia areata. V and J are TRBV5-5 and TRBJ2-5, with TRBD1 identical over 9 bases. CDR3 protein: CASSLPGTGGSQETQYF. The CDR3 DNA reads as TGTGCCAGCAGCTTGCCAGGCACAGGGGGCTCCCAAGAGACCCAGTACTTC.